This TCR beta chain originates from a study of blood T cell repertoires in COVID-19. Study-level background: T cells, B-cell-depleted T cells, or PBMCs provided the cDNA or gDNA that served as material.

CDR3 length: 14 residues. Germline CDR1 LNHDA, CDR2 SQIVND (reference sequence). After removal of 2 bases from V and 7 bases from J, the junction contained 5 bases not matched to a gene. In the original analysis: Estimation of nucleated cell counts was performed using reference gene primer amplification. Here immunoSEQ multiplex PCR was the method, and the copy in TCRdb shows in-frame clones only, minus some. V and J calls and clone size follow that table, whereas D and trimming were derived from the DNA. The table lists under 35,000 clones, 85% of them singletons. Input material: peripheral blood. This chain joins TRBV19 and TRBJ1-1, with 9 bases lining up with TRBD1. The source is a human donor in a cohort sampled during active COVID-19. The DNA of the CDR3 is TGTGCCAGTAGTATACCCTGGACAGGGGATGAAGCTTTCTTT. As protein: CASSIPWTGDEAFF.